The 14 T cell receptor beta chains below all came from one sample that was sequenced in a study of T cell repertoires in cytomegalovirus infection. Each CDR3 protein is one row after TCRdb ran MiXCR on the reads. Of about 680,000 distinct CDR3 sequences listed, more than 20% are singletons. The material sequenced was CD8+ T cells from PBMCs. Receptor source: a human donor in good health (CMV status not recorded). Some clones in this sample may be carry-over from other donors' samples.

The J gene is TRBJ1-1, the V gene TRBV12-3 or TRBV12-4; D not resolved. The CDR3 sequence is 14 residues long. V dropped 5 bases and J dropped 1 base, with 11 bases sitting between them. This CDR3 is CASSLAARNTEAFF. The CDR3 bases are TGTGCCAGCAGTCTCGCAGCTCGGAACACTGAAGCTTTCTTT.

This clonotype was seen at least ten times. The chain links TRBV6-1 to TRBJ1-1; 7 bases fit TRBD1. The CDR3 runs to 16 residues. Germline trimming cut 5 bases from V and 4 bases from J; bases unmatched to any gene: 13. Per the germline V gene, CDR1 is MNHNS and CDR2 is SASEGT. CDR3 in DNA: TGTGCCAGCAGTTTCCCCGGGACAGACGGGGGCACTGAAGCTTTCTTT. It encodes CASSFPGTDGGTEAFF.

The sample holds many counts of this clonotype. The chain recombines TRBV6-5 with TRBJ2-3; weak D call: TRBD2 (5 bases). This CDR3 comprises 16 residues. Germline CDR1 and CDR2: MNHEY and SVGAGI. Trimming removed 7 bases at V and 2 bases at J, with 19 bases between. This CDR3 is CASTPPGYKDTDTQYF. In DNA, the CDR3 is TGTGCCAGCACCCCCCCGGGGTACAAAGACACAGATACGCAGTATTTT.

This rearrangement joins TRBV20-1 to TRBJ1-5; TRBD1 might be the D (6 bases). Germline CDR1 DFQATT, CDR2 SNEGSKA (reference sequence). The CDR3 runs to 16 residues. Trimming took off 3 bases at V and 0 bases at J, with 15 bases between the two ends. CDR3 in amino acids: CSARIGAGDSNQPQHF. Written as DNA, the CDR3 is TGCAGTGCTAGGATCGGCGCAGGGGATAGCAATCAGCCCCAGCATTTT.

This clonotype occurred many times. The gene calls are TRBV7-6 and TRBJ2-2; TRBD2 matches 8 bases. Losses at the gene ends were 5 bases for V and 3 bases for J; bases not matched to a gene: 8. CDR1 and CDR2 from the germline V gene are SGHVS and FNYEAQ. The CDR3 totals 16 residues. CDR3 DNA sequence: TGTGCCAGCAGCCTAGGCGGGGGGACGTACACCGGGGAGCTGTTTTTT. This gives the protein CASSLGGGTYTGELFF.

V gene TRBV6-5 combines with J gene TRBJ2-2; 9 bases map to TRBD1. V dropped 6 bases and J dropped 7; count of bases not matched to a gene: 12. In germline, CDR1 is MNHEY, CDR2 SVGAGI. The CDR3 runs 16 residues. The CDR3, as DNA: TGTGCCAGCAGCTTCGACCGGGACAGGGCAGGCGGGGAGCTGTTTTTT. Translation: CASSFDRDRAGGELFF.

V usage is TRBV14 and J usage is TRBJ2-7; a weak D match, TRBD2 (5 bases). The CDR3 has 13 residues. The V end lost 5 bases, the J end lost 6 bases, and 14 bases lay between the germline ends. Germline-derived CDR1 and CDR2 are SGHDN and FVKESK. This CDR3 reads CASSGAASSEQYF. CDR3 bases: TGTGCCAGCAGCGGAGCGGCATCGAGCGAGCAGTACTTC.

The V and J genes are TRBV6-4 and TRBJ2-7, with D possibly called TRBD1 or TRBD2 (5 bases each). The germline V gene has CDR1 MRHNA and CDR2 SNTAGT. This CDR3 has 10 amino acids. The CDR3 bases are TGCCGGGACGGATCCTACGAGCAGTACGTC. Amino acids: CRDGSYEQYV.

This clonotype occurred many times. The CDR3 reads CASSLSGGLNSYEQYF. The CDR3 nucleotides are TGTGCCAGCAGCCTCAGCGGGGGACTGAATAGCTACGAGCAGTACTTC. The chain uses TRBV7-2 and TRBJ2-7; 8 nucleotides match TRBD2. This CDR3 comprises 16 residues. V trimming: 5 bases; J trimming: 3 bases; junction bases outside the gene matches: 12. Per the germline V gene, CDR1 is SGHTA and CDR2 is FQGNSA.

The V and J genes are TRBV10-3 and TRBJ2-6; TRBD1 matches 7 bases. Trimming removed 6 bases from V and 1 base from J; junction bases left unmatched: 9. CDR1 is ENHRY and CDR2 is SYGVKD in the germline V gene. The CDR3 sequence is 17 residues long. The DNA of the CDR3 is TGTGCCATCAGAATCCGGGACAGAGTTTCTGGGGCCAACGTCCTGACTTTC. This translates into CAIRIRDRVSGANVLTF.

This clonotype was seen repeatedly, ten times or more. The J gene is TRBJ2-1, the V gene TRBV24-1, with 8 bases matching TRBD1. Unmatched junction bases numbered 7, after V lost 4 bases and J lost 0 bases. The CDR3 spans 17 residues. Germline assignment: CDR1 KGHDR and CDR2 SFDVKD. CDR3 sequence (DNA): TGTGCCACCAGTGAGGGGACAGGCGGTCTCTCCTACAATGAGCAGTTCTTC. Protein product: CATSEGTGGLSYNEQFF.

The CDR3 loop reads CSAFGTGGYEQYF. Written as DNA, the CDR3 is TGCAGTGCTTTCGGGACAGGCGGATACGAGCAGTACTTC. V gene TRBV20-1 combines with J gene TRBJ2-7; TRBD1 agrees at 8 bases. Germline values: CDR1 DFQATT, CDR2 SNEGSKA (reference sequence). The CDR3 extends over 13 amino acids. The V and J ends lost 5 bases and 4 bases, in that order; junction bases with no gene match: 7.

The chain joins TRBV3-1 to TRBJ2-5; the D gene is possibly TRBD1 (5 bases). Germline-derived CDR1 and CDR2 are LGHDT and YNNKEL (reference sequence). V lost 6 bases and J 4 bases, leaving 9 bases between the germline ends. The CDR3 sequence is 12 residues long. The DNA of the CDR3 is TGTGCCAGCAGGGCAGGGCGAGAGACCCAGTACTTC. It specifies CASRAGRETQYF.

In this sample, this clonotype turned up many times. The genes are TRBV7-9 and TRBJ2-2; the D gene is possibly TRBD1 (6 bases). V was shortened by 4 bases and J by 7 bases, with 16 bases between the two germline ends. Germline CDR1 and CDR2: SEHNR and FQNEAQ (reference sequence). This CDR3 region has 15 residues. The CDR3: CASSWVQGIFGELFF. Here the CDR3 DNA reads TGTGCCAGCAGCTGGGTACAGGGCATATTCGGGGAGCTGTTTTTT.